This TCR beta chain was retrieved from a study of CD8+ T cells in alopecia areata. The CDR3 runs 14 residues. Germline V gene data show CDR1 as MGHDK and CDR2 as SYGVNS. Trimming shortened V by 3 bases and J by 4 bases, and 10 bases separated the two germline ends. Treatment reported: oral pan-JAK inhibitor, 5-10 mg twice daily. RNA, once extracted, was reverse transcribed into cDNA for use as the sequencing template. Sequencing was performed with immunoSEQ multiplex PCR; in TCRdb, only in-frame clones are kept and a portion is missing. The repertoire holds about 220,000 clones, with less than 75% as singletons. Notes on the study in general: Higher clonality and more expanded CD8+ clones appeared in lesional than normal scalp. The link between baseline CD8+ expansion and response remains uncertain with one nonresponder. Scalp clonality, together with expanded CD8+ clones among the top 100, fell significantly with tofacitinib.

As concerns this clone: Its antigen is still unknown.

This clonotype was obtained from a human donor with alopecia areata. The rearrangement links TRBV25-1 to TRBJ1-5; D is uncertain. This sample comprised CD4+ T cells sorted from blood, obtained at week 4, from a patient treated with tofacitinib. The CDR3 spells CASSDVGINQPQHF. CDR3 nucleotide sequence: TGTGCCAGCAGTGACGTTGGAATTAATCAGCCCCAGCATTTT.